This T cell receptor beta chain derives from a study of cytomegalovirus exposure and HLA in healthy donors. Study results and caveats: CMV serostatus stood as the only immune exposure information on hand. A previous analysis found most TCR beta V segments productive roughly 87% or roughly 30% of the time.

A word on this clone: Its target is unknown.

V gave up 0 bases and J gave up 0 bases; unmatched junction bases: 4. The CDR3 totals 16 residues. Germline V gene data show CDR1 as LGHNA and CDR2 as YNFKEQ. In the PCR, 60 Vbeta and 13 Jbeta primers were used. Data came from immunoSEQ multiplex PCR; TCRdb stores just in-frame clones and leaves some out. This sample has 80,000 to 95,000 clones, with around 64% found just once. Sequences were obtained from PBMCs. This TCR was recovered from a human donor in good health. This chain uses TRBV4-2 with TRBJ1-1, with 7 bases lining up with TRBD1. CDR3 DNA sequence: TGTGCCAGCAGCCAAGAACCGGGACAGCTGAACACTGAAGCTTTCTTT. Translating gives CASSQEPGQLNTEAFF.